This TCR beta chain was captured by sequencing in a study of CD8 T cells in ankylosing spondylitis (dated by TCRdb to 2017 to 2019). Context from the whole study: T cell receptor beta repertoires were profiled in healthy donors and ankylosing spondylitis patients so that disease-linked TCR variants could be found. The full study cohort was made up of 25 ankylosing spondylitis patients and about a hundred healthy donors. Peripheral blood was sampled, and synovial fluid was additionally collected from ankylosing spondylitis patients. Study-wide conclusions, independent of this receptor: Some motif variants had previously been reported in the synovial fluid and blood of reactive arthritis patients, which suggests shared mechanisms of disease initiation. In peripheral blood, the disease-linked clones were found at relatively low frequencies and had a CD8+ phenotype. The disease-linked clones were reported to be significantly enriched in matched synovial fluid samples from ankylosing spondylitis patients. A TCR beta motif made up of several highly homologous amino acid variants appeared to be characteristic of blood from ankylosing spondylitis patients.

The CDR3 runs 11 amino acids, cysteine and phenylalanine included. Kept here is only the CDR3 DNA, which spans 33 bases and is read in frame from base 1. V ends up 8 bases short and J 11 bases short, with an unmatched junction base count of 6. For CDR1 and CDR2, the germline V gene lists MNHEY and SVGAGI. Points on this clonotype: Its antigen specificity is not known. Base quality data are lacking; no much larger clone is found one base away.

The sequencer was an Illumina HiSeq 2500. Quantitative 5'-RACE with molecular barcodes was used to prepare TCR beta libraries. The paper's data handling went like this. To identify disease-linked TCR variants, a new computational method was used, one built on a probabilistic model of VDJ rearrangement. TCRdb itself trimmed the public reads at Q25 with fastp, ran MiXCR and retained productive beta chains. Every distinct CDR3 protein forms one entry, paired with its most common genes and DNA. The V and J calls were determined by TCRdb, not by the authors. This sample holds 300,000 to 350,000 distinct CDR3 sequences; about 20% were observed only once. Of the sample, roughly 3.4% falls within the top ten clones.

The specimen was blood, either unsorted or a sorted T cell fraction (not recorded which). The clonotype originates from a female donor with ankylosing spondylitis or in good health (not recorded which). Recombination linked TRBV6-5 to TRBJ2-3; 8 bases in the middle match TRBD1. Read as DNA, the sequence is TGTGCCAGCGGGTTCGGGACAGGGCAGTATTTT. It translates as CASGFGTGQYF.